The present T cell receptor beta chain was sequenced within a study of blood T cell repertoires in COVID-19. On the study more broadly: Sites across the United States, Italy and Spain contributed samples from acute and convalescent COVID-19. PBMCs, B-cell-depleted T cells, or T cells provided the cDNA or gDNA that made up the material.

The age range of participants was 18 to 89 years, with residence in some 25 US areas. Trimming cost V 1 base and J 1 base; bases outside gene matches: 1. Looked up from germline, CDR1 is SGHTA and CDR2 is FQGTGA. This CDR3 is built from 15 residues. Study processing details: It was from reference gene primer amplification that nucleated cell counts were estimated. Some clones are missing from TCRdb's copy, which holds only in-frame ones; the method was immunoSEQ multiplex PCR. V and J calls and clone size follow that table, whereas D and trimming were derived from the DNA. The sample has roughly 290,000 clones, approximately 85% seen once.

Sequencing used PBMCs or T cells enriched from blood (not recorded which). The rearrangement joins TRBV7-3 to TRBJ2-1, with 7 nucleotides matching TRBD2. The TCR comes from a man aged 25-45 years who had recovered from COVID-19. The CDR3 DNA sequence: TGTGCCAGCAGCTTAAGCGGGGGATCCTACAATGAGCAGTTCTTC. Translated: CASSLSGGSYNEQFF.